This T cell receptor beta chain emerged from a study of blood T cell repertoires in COVID-19. Overall study: The United States, Italy and Spain supplied acute and convalescent COVID-19 samples.

In regard to this clone: The sample has other DNA sequences that encode this CDR3 too.

As handled by the study authors: Cell counts per sample came from amplifying reference gene primers. Profiled with immunoSEQ multiplex PCR; TCRdb holds only in-frame clones, not every one. The D gene and trimming were derived from the DNA, and the V and J assignments and clone size from that table. The table includes about 73,000 clones, 89% detected once. The sequenced sample was peripheral blood. This clonotype originated in a man aged 80 or over with acute or convalescent COVID-19.

This CDR3 is CASSQDRDQPQHF. CDR3 bases: TGCGCCAGCAGCCAAGACAGGGATCAGCCCCAGCATTTT. The J gene is TRBJ1-5, the V gene TRBV4-1; maybe TRBD1 (5 bases). V lost 0 bases and J lost 5, with 5 bases in between. Germline V CDR1 and CDR2: MGHRA, YSYEKL. CDR3 length: 13 amino acids.